A selection of T cell receptor beta chains follows, all from one sample in a study of blood T cell repertoires in COVID-19. TCRdb's copy holds only in-frame clones and misses some; the assay was immunoSEQ multiplex PCR. The profile shows 250,000 to 400,000 clones, around 88% of them singletons. Sequenced sample: peripheral blood. These receptor sequences come from a woman aged 25 to 39 with COVID-19, enrolled during active disease. The CDR3 runs from the conserved cysteine through the conserved F or W. Fields, in order: J gene, clone size, D gene, V gene, CDR3 DNA, CDR3 protein. The D gene is left open where the match is weak. Clone size appears in some rows only: once, few, many, or a class for an expanded clone.

TRBJ2-1 NA TRBD2 TRBV19 TGTGCCAGTAGTATTTTGCGGGGGGAGGATGAGCAGTTCTTC CASSILRGEDEQFF
TRBJ2-3 NA NA TRBV28 TGTGCCAGTCTAGACAGAGCCGGTTCTATAGATACGCAGTATTTT CASLDRAGSIDTQYF
TRBJ2-3 NA NA TRBV7-8 TGTGCCAGCAGCTTAGTAGGGGGGGCCACAGATACGCAGTATTTT CASSLVGGATDTQYF
TRBJ1-2 NA TRBD1 TRBV19 TGTGCCAGTAGGATGGACAGGGGGCCCTACTATGGCTACACCTTC CASRMDRGPYYGYTF
TRBJ1-1 few NA TRBV5-1 TGCGCCAGCAGCTTCCAGGGCGGGAGGACTGAAGCTTTCTTT CASSFQGGRTEAFF
TRBJ1-1 many NA TRBV7-3 TGTGCCAGCAGCTTAACCCCTGACACTGAAGCTTTCTTT CASSLTPDTEAFF
TRBJ1-4 NA TRBD1 TRBV11-2 TGTGCCAGCAGCCCTCAGGGACAGGGGGCGCGGAAACTGTTTTTT CASSPQGQGARKLFF
TRBJ1-3 NA TRBD1 TRBV14 TGTGCCAGCAGCCAACCGGGACAGCACTCTGGAAACACCATATATTTT CASSQPGQHSGNTIYF
TRBJ1-5 NA NA TRBV10-2 TGCGCCAGCAGTGAGGTGACGGGAAATCAGCCCCAGCATTTT CASSEVTGNQPQHF
TRBJ1-1 few TRBD1 TRBV4-1 TGCGCCAGCAGCACCTCCCCGGTCGGGACAGGGAACACTGAAGCTTTCTTT CASSTSPVGTGNTEAFF